This T cell receptor (beta chain) derives from a study of response to subunit inactivated influenza vaccine (dated by TCRdb to between 2018 and 2020). About the study as a whole: To follow how T cells responded to a trivalent subunit inactivated influenza vaccine, the researchers relied on deep quantitative profiling of the T cell receptor repertoire.

The germline V gene supplies CDR1 SGHTA and CDR2 FQGNSA. V is cut back by 5 bases and J by 6 bases, with 8 bases in the junction unmatched. From the cysteine up to the phenylalanine, the CDR3 has a length of 15 residues. The kept DNA is CDR3 alone, 45 bases in frame from the first base. Overall study outcomes, separate from this receptor: The authors suggested that each seasonal influenza vaccination may recruit only a limited number of new T cells.

About this clonotype: The target of this receptor is not known. Base qualities are not at hand, and no much larger clone is one base apart.

The time point label, read with the paper, signifies: approximately 40 days after influenza vaccine administration. Libraries were constructed by RT-PCR. Instrument used: Illumina HiSeq 2500. TCRdb handled the public reads itself, with Q25 trimming in fastp and clone calling in MiXCR, and kept productive beta chains. One record per CDR3 amino acid sequence lists the most common genes and DNA. This sample has more than 400,000 distinct CDR3 sequences in its table, and roughly 9.8% of those were observed once. The ten most abundant clones make up roughly 12% of the sample. This receptor was obtained from a man over 45 who received an inactivated influenza vaccine. Donor details come from another sample of the same person, matched by shared clones. The source material was PBMCs from blood, sampled 45 days after vaccination. The rearrangement joined TRBV7-2 to TRBJ2-1, with 9 bases in between that match TRBD2. The nucleotide sequence reads TGTGCCAGCAGCCTTAGCGGGAGTCTGGGCAATGAGCAGTTCTTC. This codes for CASSLSGSLGNEQFF.